This paragraph reports one T cell receptor (beta chain). Its antigen remains unknown. The sample comes from a study of cytomegalovirus exposure and HLA in healthy donors. Study in general: An earlier analysis identified approximately 120 million unique TCR beta sequences in approximately 190 million T cells. As released early, the data held some 85 million unique TCRs from HLA-typed donors. Whole-study results and caveats: Reports described diagnosis of cytomegalovirus status by the classifier as highly specific and sensitive.

With 60 Vbeta and 13 Jbeta primers, the PCR was carried out. Only in-frame clones appear in the TCRdb table, and some are missing; sequencing was by immunoSEQ multiplex PCR. The table lists 100,000 to 150,000 clones, roughly 74% of them singletons, with roughly 7% in the top ten. The receptor was derived from a male donor in good health and CMV-seronegative. The specimen sequenced was PBMCs.

DNA for the CDR3: TGTGCCAGCAGCCCCGGCGGAGGGCTCACTGGAAACACCATATATTTT. It codes for CASSPGGGLTGNTIYF. The chain carries TRBV9 and TRBJ1-3, with unresolved D. Germline V CDR1 and CDR2: SGDLS, YYNGEE. The CDR3 totals 16 residues. The germline V and J ends were trimmed by 4 bases and 2 bases, with 16 bases remaining between them.